Below, one TCR beta chain is given with its context. Its matching antigen is unknown. This entry is derived from a study of CD8 T cells in ankylosing spondylitis. The study's findings and limits: Disease-linked clones reportedly concentrated significantly in matched ankylosing spondylitis synovial fluid.

It was by quantitative 5'-RACE with molecular barcodes that TCR beta libraries were made. Each CDR3 protein gets one entry after TCRdb re-called the 5' RACE reads with MiXCR. The table has just over 350,000 distinct CDR3 sequences, roughly 20% seen once. The CDR3 runs 17 residues. V lost 0 bases to trimming and J lost 3 bases, with 18 bases between them. Per the germline V gene, CDR1 is MGHRA and CDR2 is YSYEKL. The genes are TRBV4-1 and TRBJ2-7; D might be TRBD1 (6 bases). Source material: blood, either unsorted or a sorted T cell fraction (not recorded which). This receptor was obtained from a male donor with ankylosing spondylitis or in good health (not recorded which). CDR3 loop: CASSQDRRAGAFYEQYF. In DNA form, the CDR3 reads TGCGCCAGCAGCCAAGATCGTAGGGCAGGGGCTTTCTACGAGCAGTACTTC.